What follows are 6 T cell receptor beta chains derived from one specimen sequenced in a study of cytomegalovirus exposure and HLA in healthy donors. 60 Vbeta and 13 Jbeta primers were used in PCR. Clones were read by immunoSEQ multiplex PCR, and TCRdb kept only the in-frame ones, dropping some. The repertoire holds roughly 190,000 clones, with 9.5% as singletons. Sequenced material: PBMCs. Receptor source: a woman in her 30s in good health and CMV-seropositive.

The chain links TRBV19 to TRBJ1-5, with D possibly matching TRBD1 (5 bases). The germline V and J ends were trimmed by 8 bases and 4 bases, with 12 bases remaining between them. The CDR3 contains 13 residues. CDR1 is LNHDA, CDR2 SQIVND, per germline (reference sequence). The CDR3 reads CASWGGVNQPQHF. In DNA form, the CDR3 reads TGTGCCAGTTGGGGCGGCGTTAATCAGCCCCAGCATTTT.

This clone has more than one count but fewer than ten. The chain couples TRBV5-4 to TRBJ2-3; TRBD1 might be the D (5 bases). The CDR3 sequence is 13 residues long. Trimming took off 1 base at V and 6 bases at J, with 9 bases between the two ends. The germline V gene encodes CDR1 SGHNT and CDR2 YYREEE (reference sequence). This chain's CDR3 is CASSLWGVDTQYF. CDR3 sequence (DNA): TGTGCCAGCAGCTTGTGGGGCGTTGATACGCAGTATTTT.

This chain connects TRBV6-1 to TRBJ2-7; TRBD1 is a possible D gene (5 bases). CDR3 length: 15 residues. The V and J ends lost 3 bases and 4 bases respectively, with 16 bases between them. Per the germline V gene, CDR1 is MNHNS and CDR2 is SASEGT. CDR3 sequence: CASSDVRQGSYEQYF. The DNA of the CDR3 is TGTGCCAGCAGTGATGTGAGGCAGGGCTCGTACGAGCAGTACTTC.

The chain recombines TRBV6-5 with TRBJ2-5, with 9 bases matching TRBD1. The DNA end is a closer match to TRBJ2-7, so the J assignment may be wrong. CDR3 length: 13 amino acids. The germline V gene encodes CDR1 MNHEY and CDR2 SVGAGI. The CDR3 DNA is TGTGCCAGCAGGAGGACAGGGGACCACGAGCAGTACTTC. Amino acids: CASRRTGDHEQYF.

This clone was recorded a few times. The chain combines TRBV5-1 with TRBJ2-1; no reliable D call. The length of the CDR3 is 13 residues. The germline CDR1 and CDR2 sequences are SGHRS and YFSETQ. Trimming left V 0 bases short and J 8 bases short, with 9 bases between. CDR3 amino acids: CASSLADSHEQFF. CDR3 coding DNA: TGCGCCAGCAGCTTGGCCGACTCTCATGAGCAGTTCTTC.

This clone was seen a single time. This chain links TRBV5-1 with TRBJ2-7, with D tentatively TRBD2 (6 bases). CDR3 length: 14 residues. V lost 1 base to trimming and J lost 9 bases, with 17 bases between them. The germline CDR1 and CDR2 sequences are SGHRS and YFSETQ. DNA for the CDR3: TGCGCCAGCAGCTTGAATTGGTGGCTACTAGCGCAGTACTTC. Its protein is CASSLNWWLLAQYF.